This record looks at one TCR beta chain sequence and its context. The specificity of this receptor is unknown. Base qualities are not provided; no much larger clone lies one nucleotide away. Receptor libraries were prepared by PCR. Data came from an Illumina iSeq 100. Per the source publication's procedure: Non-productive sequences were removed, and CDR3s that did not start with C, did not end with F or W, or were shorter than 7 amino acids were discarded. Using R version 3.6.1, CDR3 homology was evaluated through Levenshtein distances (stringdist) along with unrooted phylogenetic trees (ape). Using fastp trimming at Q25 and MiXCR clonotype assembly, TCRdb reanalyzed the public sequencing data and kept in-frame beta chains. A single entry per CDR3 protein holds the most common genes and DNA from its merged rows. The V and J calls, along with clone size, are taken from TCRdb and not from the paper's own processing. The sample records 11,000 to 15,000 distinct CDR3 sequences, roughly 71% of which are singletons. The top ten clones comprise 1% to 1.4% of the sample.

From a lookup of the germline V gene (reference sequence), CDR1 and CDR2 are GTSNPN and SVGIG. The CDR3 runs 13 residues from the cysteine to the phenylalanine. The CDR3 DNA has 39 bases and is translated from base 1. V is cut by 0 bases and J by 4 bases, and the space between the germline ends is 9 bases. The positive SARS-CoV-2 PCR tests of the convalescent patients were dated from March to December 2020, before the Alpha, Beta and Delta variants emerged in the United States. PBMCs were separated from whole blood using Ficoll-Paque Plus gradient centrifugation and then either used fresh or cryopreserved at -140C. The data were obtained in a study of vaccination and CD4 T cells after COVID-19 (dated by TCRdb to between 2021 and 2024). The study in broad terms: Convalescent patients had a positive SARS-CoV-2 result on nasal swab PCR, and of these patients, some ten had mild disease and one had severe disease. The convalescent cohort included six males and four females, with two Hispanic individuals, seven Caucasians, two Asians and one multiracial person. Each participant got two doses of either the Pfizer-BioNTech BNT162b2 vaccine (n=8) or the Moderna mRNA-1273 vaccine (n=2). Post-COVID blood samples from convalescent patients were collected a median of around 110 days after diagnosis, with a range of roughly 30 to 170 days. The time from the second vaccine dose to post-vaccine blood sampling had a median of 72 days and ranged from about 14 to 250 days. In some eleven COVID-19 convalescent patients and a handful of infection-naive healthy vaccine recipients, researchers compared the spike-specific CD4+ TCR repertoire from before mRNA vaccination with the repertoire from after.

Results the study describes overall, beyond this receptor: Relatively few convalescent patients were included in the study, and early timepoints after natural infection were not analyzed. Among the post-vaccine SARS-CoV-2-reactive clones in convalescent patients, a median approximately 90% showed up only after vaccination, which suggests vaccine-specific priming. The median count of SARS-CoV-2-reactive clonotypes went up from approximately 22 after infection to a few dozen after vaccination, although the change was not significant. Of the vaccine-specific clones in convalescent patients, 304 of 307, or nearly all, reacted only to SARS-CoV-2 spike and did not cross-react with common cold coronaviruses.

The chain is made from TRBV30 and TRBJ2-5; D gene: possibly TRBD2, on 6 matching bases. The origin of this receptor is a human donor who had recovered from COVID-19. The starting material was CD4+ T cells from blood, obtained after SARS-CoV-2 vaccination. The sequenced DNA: TGTGCCTGGAGTGTGGAGGGAGGAGAGACCCAGTACTTC. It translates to CAWSVEGGETQYF.